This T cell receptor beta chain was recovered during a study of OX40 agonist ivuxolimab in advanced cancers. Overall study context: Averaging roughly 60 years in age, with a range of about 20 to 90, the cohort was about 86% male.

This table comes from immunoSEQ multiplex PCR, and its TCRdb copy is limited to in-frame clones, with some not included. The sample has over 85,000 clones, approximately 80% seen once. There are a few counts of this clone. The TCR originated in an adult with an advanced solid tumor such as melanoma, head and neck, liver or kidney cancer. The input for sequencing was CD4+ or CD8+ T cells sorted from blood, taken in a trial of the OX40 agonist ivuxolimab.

The CDR3 DNA sequence: TGCGCCAGCAGCCTGGACAGGAGTTCATCTGGGGCCAACGTCCTGACTTTC. It is translated as CASSLDRSSSGANVLTF. This rearrangement joins TRBV4-3 to TRBJ2-6; 7 bases align to TRBD1. This CDR3 is 17 amino acids long. The V and J ends lost 4 bases and 1 base, in that order; junction bases with no gene match: 7. Looked up from germline, CDR1 is LGHNA and CDR2 is YSLEER.